These T cell receptor beta chains were read from a single sample in a study of cytomegalovirus exposure and HLA in healthy donors. The assay was immunoSEQ multiplex PCR, and TCRdb's table has in-frame clones only and misses some. This sample has fewer than 350,000 clones, with roughly 88% found just once. Input material: PBMCs. The receptors come from a woman between 18 and 29 years old in good health and CMV-seronegative. Both conserved end residues are part of each CDR3.

j_call v_call cdr3_aa
TRBJ2-7 TRBV2 CASTLTGESYEQYF
TRBJ2-1 TRBV9 CASSVAWSGLYNEQFF
TRBJ2-3 TRBV5-6 CASSFPRDTQYF
TRBJ2-2 TRBV5-1 CASSSHTSGRNTGELFF
TRBJ1-2 TRBV11-2 CASSPLASGLLNYGYTF
TRBJ1-1 TRBV28 CASRVQGLNTEAFF
TRBJ2-1 TRBV25-1 CASRRTSGMAGYNEQFF
TRBJ2-2 TRBV27 CASSLPQGAGELFF
TRBJ2-7 TRBV19 CASSKQASYEQYF
TRBJ2-1 TRBV2 CASIGGQVYNEQFF
TRBJ1-4 TRBV5-8 CASSATSATNEKLFF
TRBJ2-7 TRBV11-2 CASSLTDPSGMSYEQYF
TRBJ2-1 TRBV27 CASSLRPAAGEEYNEQFF
TRBJ2-7 TRBV6-1 CASSEGSHYEQYF
TRBJ2-7 TRBV7-6 CASSLVASGARKYF
TRBJ2-7 TRBV27 CASSPSNGDSALEQYF
TRBJ2-2 TRBV5-8 CASSKDRPNTGELFF